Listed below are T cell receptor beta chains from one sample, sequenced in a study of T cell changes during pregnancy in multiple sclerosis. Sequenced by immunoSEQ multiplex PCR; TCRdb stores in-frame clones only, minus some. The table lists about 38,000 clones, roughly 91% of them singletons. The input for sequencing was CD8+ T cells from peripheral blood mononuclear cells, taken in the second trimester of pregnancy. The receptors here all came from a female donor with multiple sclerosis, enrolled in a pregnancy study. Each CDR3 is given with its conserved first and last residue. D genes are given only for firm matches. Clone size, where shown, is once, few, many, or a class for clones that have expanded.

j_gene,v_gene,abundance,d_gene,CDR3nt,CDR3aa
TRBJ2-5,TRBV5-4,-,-,TGTGCCAGCAGCTCATCAGGGGCTGAGACCCAGTACTTC,CASSSSGAETQYF
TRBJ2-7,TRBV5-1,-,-,TGCGCCAGCAGCTGGGGCGCAGGGGCCTACGAGCAGTACTTC,CASSWGAGAYEQYF
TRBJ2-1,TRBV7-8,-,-,TGTGCCAGCAGCTTATTCACGCGGGGTGATGAGCAGTTCTTC,CASSLFTRGDEQFF
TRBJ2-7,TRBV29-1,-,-,TGCAGCGTTCTTGCCTACGAGCAGTACTTC,CSVLAYEQYF
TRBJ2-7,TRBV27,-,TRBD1,TGTGCCAGCAGTTTGGGACAGATCTACGAGCAGTACTTC,CASSLGQIYEQYF
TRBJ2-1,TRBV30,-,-,TGTGCCTGGAGTGTACTCGGCGGGCAGTTCTTC,CAWSVLGGQFF
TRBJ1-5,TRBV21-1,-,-,TGTGCCAGCAGCAAAGACATTGAGACAGTGAGTAGGTCTTTGGGCAATCAGCCCCAGCATTTT,CASSKDIETVSRSLGNQPQHF
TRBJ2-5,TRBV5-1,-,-,TGCGCCAGCAGCTTCTCGGACTGGGAGGAGACCCAGTACTTC,CASSFSDWEETQYF
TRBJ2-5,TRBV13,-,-,TGTGCCAGCAGCCAATCAGGGGTGAGGGAGACCCAGTACTTC,CASSQSGVRETQYF
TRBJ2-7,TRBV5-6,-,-,TGTGCCAGCAGCTTGGGGCGGGCCTACGAGCAGTACTTC,CASSLGRAYEQYF
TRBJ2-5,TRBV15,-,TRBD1,TGTGCCACCAGCAGCGATAGGGGACAGCAAGAGACCCAGTACTTC,CATSSDRGQQETQYF
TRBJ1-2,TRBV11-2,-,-,TGTGCCAGCAGCTTAGGGGCGGGGAGCTACACCTTC,CASSLGAGSYTF
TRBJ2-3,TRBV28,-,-,TGTGCCAGCAGTTTAACAATCGGGAGCGGTAAATCTGATACGCAGTATTTT,CASSLTIGSGKSDTQYF
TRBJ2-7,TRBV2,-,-,TGTGCCAGCAGTGAAGATACAGTACCCTCCTACGAGCAGTACTTC,CASSEDTVPSYEQYF
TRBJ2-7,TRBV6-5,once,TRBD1,TGTGCCAGCAGTTACGGTGGGACAGCCTACGAGCAGTACTTC,CASSYGGTAYEQYF
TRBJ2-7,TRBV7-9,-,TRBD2,TGTGCCAGCAGCGGATTAGGACTAGCTGACGAGCAGTACTTC,CASSGLGLADEQYF
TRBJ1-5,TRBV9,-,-,TGTGCCAGCAGCGACAGGGCATGGGGCGGTCTGGGTAATCAGCCCCAGCATTTT,CASSDRAWGGLGNQPQHF
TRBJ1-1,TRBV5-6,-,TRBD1,TGTGCCAGCAGCCTACAGGGGTACACTGAAGCTTTCTTT,CASSLQGYTEAFF
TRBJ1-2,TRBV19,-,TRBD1,TGTGCCAGTAAGGTGGGACAGCCAAACTATGGCTACACCTTC,CASKVGQPNYGYTF
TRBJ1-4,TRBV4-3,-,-,TGCGCCAGCAGCCAAGACCCGGGGGCAACTAATGAAAAACTGTTTTTT,CASSQDPGATNEKLFF
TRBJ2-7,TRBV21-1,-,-,TGTGCCAGCAGCAAGGGAACCGGTGTTATCGAAGGGACAGGGGGTTTCCTCTCCTACGAGCAGTACTTC,CASSKGTGVIEGTGGFLSYEQYF
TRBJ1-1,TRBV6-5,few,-,TGTGCCACCACTAAACAGGGCGTGAGCACTGAAGCTTTCTTT,CATTKQGVSTEAFF
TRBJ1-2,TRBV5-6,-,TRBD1,TGTGCCAGCAGCTTGGGAGGGGGCCCTATCCACCACTATGGCTACACCTTC,CASSLGGGPIHHYGYTF
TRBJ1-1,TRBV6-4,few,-,TGTGCCAGCAGTCTATCAGGGGAAACTGAAGCTTTCTTT,CASSLSGETEAFF
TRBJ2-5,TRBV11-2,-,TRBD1,TGTGCCAGCAGCCCTCAAGGGACAGGGCCAGGGGCCCAGTACTTC,CASSPQGTGPGAQYF
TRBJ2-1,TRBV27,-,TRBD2,TGTGCCAGCAGAAGCGGGAGAGTTAATGAGCAGTTCTTC,CASRSGRVNEQFF
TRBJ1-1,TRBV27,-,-,TGTGCCAGCAGTACAACAGGGTCTGAAGCTTTCTTT,CASSTTGSEAFF
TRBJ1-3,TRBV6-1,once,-,TGTGCCAGCAGTGCCTCCCAGGGATCAGGAAACACCATATATTTT,CASSASQGSGNTIYF
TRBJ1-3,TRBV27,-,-,TGTGCCAGCAGTTTAACAGGGCAAATTGGAAACACCATATATTTT,CASSLTGQIGNTIYF
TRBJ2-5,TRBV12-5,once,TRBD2,TGTGCTAGTGGCGACCCTAGCGGGAGGGCTTTGGAGACCCAGTACTTC,CASGDPSGRALETQYF
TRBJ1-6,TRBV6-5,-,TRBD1,TGTGCCAGCAGTTACGGACAGGGGTTTTCACCCCTCCACTTT,CASSYGQGFSPLHF
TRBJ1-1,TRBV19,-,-,TGTGCCAGTAGTTTTTTTAGCTCCGGAGCTTTCTTT,CASSFFSSGAFF
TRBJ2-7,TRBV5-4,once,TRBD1,TGTGCCAGCAGCTGGGGGACAGGGGGCGAGTACGAGCAGTACTTC,CASSWGTGGEYEQYF
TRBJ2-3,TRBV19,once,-,TGTGCCAGTAGTTTCCTTCTTCGAGATACGCAGTATTTT,CASSFLLRDTQYF
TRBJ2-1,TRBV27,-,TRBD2,TGTGCCAGCAGCCATCTAGCGGGACGCCGGAATGAGCAGTTCTTC,CASSHLAGRRNEQFF
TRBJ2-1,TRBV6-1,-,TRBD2,TGTGCCAGCTCCAGACTAGCGGAGCTCTACAATGAGCAGTTCTTC,CASSRLAELYNEQFF
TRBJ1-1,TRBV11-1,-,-,TGTGCCAGCAGCCCGTGGTATGTAGCAGACCGGTACGCCAACACTGAAGCTTTCTTT,CASSPWYVADRYANTEAFF
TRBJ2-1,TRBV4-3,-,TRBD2,TGCGCCAGCAGCCAAGATACCAGCGGGGGGTACAATGAGCAGTTCTTC,CASSQDTSGGYNEQFF
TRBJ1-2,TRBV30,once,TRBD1,TGTGCCTGGAGTTTAGGGGGCGCTGATGGCTACACCTTC,CAWSLGGADGYTF
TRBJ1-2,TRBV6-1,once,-,TGTGCCAGCACCCCGAGCGGGGTTAACTATGGCTACACCTTC,CASTPSGVNYGYTF
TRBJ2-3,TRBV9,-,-,TGTGCCAGCAGCGCAACGGGAGATACGCAGTATTTT,CASSATGDTQYF
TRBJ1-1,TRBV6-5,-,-,TGTGCCAGCAGTTACTCGCCGGGAAACACTGAAGCTTTCTTT,CASSYSPGNTEAFF
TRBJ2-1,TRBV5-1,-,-,TGCGCCAGCAGCATAGACAGGACGGGATTAGGTGAGCAGTTCTTC,CASSIDRTGLGEQFF
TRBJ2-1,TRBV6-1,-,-,TGTGCCAGCAGTGAGGCGGTCTACAATGAGCAGTTCTTC,CASSEAVYNEQFF
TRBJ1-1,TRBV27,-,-,TGTGCCAGCAGTCCCGCGGGGGGCCCTGAAGCTTTCTTT,CASSPAGGPEAFF
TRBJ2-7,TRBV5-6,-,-,TGTGCCAGCAGCCTAGGGGCGACGGGGCAGTACTTC,CASSLGATGQYF
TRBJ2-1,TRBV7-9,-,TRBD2,TGTGCCAGCAGCTTAACGTTGACTAGCGGGTACAATGAGCAGTTCTTC,CASSLTLTSGYNEQFF
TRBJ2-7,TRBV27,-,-,TGTGCCAGCAGGTGGGCAGGTGCCTACTCCTACGAGCAGTACTTC,CASRWAGAYSYEQYF
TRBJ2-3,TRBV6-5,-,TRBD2,TGTGCCAGCAGTTACCCGACTAGCGGGGGCCGAGATACGCAGTATTTT,CASSYPTSGGRDTQYF
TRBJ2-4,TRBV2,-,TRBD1,TGTGCCAGCATTGTTGACAGGGCCCCCCTAGGGAACATTCAGTACTTC,CASIVDRAPLGNIQYF
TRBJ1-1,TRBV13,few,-,TGTGCCAGCAGCTTCCTTTTGAACACTGAAGCTTTCTTT,CASSFLLNTEAFF
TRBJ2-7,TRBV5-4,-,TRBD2,TGTGCCAGCAGCTTGGTACTAGCGGGCTCCTACGAGCAGTACTTC,CASSLVLAGSYEQYF
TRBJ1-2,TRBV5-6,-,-,TGTGCCAGCAGCTTGGGGGAGGGTGGCTACACCTTC,CASSLGEGGYTF
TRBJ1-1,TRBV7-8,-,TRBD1,TGTGCCAGCAGCCAACAGGGGCTGGGCACTGAAGCTTTCTTT,CASSQQGLGTEAFF
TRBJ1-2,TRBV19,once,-,TGTGCCAGTAGTATCGTTGACACGACTATTGGCGGCTACACCTTC,CASSIVDTTIGGYTF
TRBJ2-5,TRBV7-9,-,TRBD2,TGTGCCAGCAGCTCCTGGACTAGCGGGGTTCTCGAAGAGACCCAGTACTTC,CASSSWTSGVLEETQYF